The text below deals with one TCR beta chain. The source of the sample is a study of shared clonotypes between healthy human individuals. TCRdb's table, derived via immunoSEQ multiplex PCR, lists solely in-frame clones and lacks some. Found here are millions of clones, approximately 90% of them singletons; the top ten hold 0.14%. The specimen sequenced was naive CD4+ T cells sorted from blood. Subset reported: CD45RA+ positively selected. This receptor was taken from a man younger than 35 in good health.

This chain's CDR3 is CASSTRTANYEQYF. The DNA of the CDR3 is TGTGCCAGCAGCACAAGGACAGCCAACTACGAGCAGTACTTC. The chain couples TRBV7-9 to TRBJ2-7; D perhaps matches TRBD1 (6 bases). Germline loops: CDR1 SEHNR, CDR2 FQNEAQ (reference sequence). The CDR3 contains 14 residues. The germline V and J ends were trimmed by 5 bases and 3 bases, with 14 bases remaining between them.